A single sample gave rise to the 20 T cell receptor beta chains below, sequenced in a study of brain T cells in children with intractable seizures. The time point was: blood from clinic visit 5 months post-surgery; TSC patient then seizure free. Profiling relied on immunoSEQ multiplex PCR, and the TCRdb table lists in-frame clones only, not all of them. The table lists under 400,000 clones, approximately 93% of them singletons, with 5.7% in the top ten. This specimen was peripheral blood, taken approximately 5 months after surgery. These receptors all stem from a boy younger than two with tuberous sclerosis and intractable seizures.

This chain joins TRBV2 and TRBJ1-2; D call uncertain. Germline V lookup: CDR1 SNHLY, CDR2 FYNNEI. The CDR3 length is 14 residues. The V and J ends lost 6 bases and 2 bases respectively, with 13 bases between them. The CDR3 sequence: CASREPTINYGYTF. CDR3 nucleotides: TGTGCCAGCAGGGAGCCGACGATCAACTATGGCTACACCTTC. The variable domain in full, completed from reference TRBV2 and TRBJ1-2, reads EPEVTQTPSHQVTQMGQEVILRCVPISNHLYFYWYRQILGQKVEFLVSFYNNEISEKSEIFDDQFSVERPDGSNFTLKIRSTKLEDSAMYFCASREPTINYGYTFGSGTRLTVV.

This chain uses TRBV19 with TRBJ1-5, with a possible D match to TRBD1 (5 bases). Germline V CDR1 and CDR2: LNHDA, SQIVND (reference sequence). V was trimmed by 3 bases and J by 15 bases, leaving 21 bases between them. The CDR3 length is 14 residues. The CDR3 loop is CASSMGSDLPGGHF. CDR3 in DNA: TGTGCCAGTAGTATGGGGTCGGACCTACCTGGGGGGCATTTT.

Remarks on this clone: At the DNA level, this CDR3 is encoded by other sequences in the same sample as well. V and J are TRBV9 and TRBJ2-7, with D possibly matching TRBD1 (6 bases). V was shortened by 0 bases and J by 2 bases, with 9 bases between the two germline ends. The CDR3 has 14 residues. From germline, CDR1 is SGDLS and CDR2 YYNGEE. As DNA, the CDR3 is TGTGCCAGCAGCGTAGTCGCAGGGGCCTACGAGCAGTACTTC. Its translation: CASSVVAGAYEQYF.

This clone was picked up one time. The chain links TRBV6-1 to TRBJ1-2, with 8 bases identical to TRBD1. The germline CDR1 and CDR2 sequences are MNHNS and SASEGT. The ends lost 5 bases at V and 8 bases at J; junction bases unmatched: 7. CDR3 size: 13 residues. The CDR3 nucleotides are TGTGCCAGCAGTCATGGACAGGGTGGGGGCTACACCTTC. Protein sequence: CASSHGQGGGYTF.

The gene calls are TRBV24-1 and TRBJ1-2; TRBD1 is a possible D gene (5 bases). The CDR3 runs to 12 residues. Germline V gene data show CDR1 as KGHDR and CDR2 as SFDVKD. V lost 3 bases, J lost 4 bases, and 5 bases lay in between. CDR3 sequence: CATSDGTYGYTF. The CDR3 coding sequence is TGTGCCACCAGTGATGGGACCTATGGCTACACCTTC.

V gene TRBV4-1 combines with J gene TRBJ2-3; TRBD2 matches 7 bases. Germline trimming cut 1 base from V and 1 base from J; bases unmatched to any gene: 8. The CDR3 totals 17 residues. Per the germline V gene, CDR1 is MGHRA and CDR2 is YSYEKL. The CDR3 loop reads CASSQVARLAGTDTQYF. DNA for the CDR3: TGCGCCAGCAGCCAAGTCGCCCGGCTAGCGGGCACAGATACGCAGTATTTT.

The V gene is TRBV6-5, the J gene TRBJ2-1; D may be TRBD1 (5 bases). V dropped 2 bases and J dropped 3 bases, with 11 bases sitting between them. Germline values: CDR1 MNHEY, CDR2 SVGAGI. This CDR3 region has 15 residues. In DNA, the CDR3 is TGTGCCAGCAGTTACCCCAGGGCTTTCTACAATGAGCAGTTCTTC. The encoded protein is CASSYPRAFYNEQFF.

The chain employs TRBV9 and TRBJ1-1; D is possibly TRBD1 (5 bases). CDR1 SGDLS and CDR2 YYNGEE come from the germline V gene. CDR3 length equals 14 residues. Trimming removed 0 bases from V and 4 bases from J, with 10 bases in between. CDR3 amino acids: CASSVAGGSTEAFF. The CDR3 nucleotides are TGTGCCAGCAGCGTAGCGGGGGGGAGCACTGAAGCTTTCTTT.

The chain links TRBV19 to TRBJ2-5; D is possibly TRBD1 (5 bases). Trimming cost V 3 bases and J 4 bases, with 15 bases left between them. CDR1 and CDR2 (germline): LNHDA, SQIVND (reference sequence). There are 15 residues in the CDR3. CDR3 region: CASSIGLVGVETQYF. CDR3 nucleotides: TGTGCCAGTAGTATTGGGCTAGTAGGGGTAGAGACCCAGTACTTC.

This chain uses TRBV7-9 with TRBJ2-7, with TRBD2 matching 11 bases. V shed 5 bases, J shed 4 bases, and the junction held 7 bases outside the gene matches. This CDR3 is built from 15 residues. From germline, CDR1 is SEHNR and CDR2 FQNEAQ (reference sequence). The CDR3 bases are TGTGCCAGCAGCCCCGGGACTAGCGGTGGGTACGAGCAGTACTTC. It translates to CASSPGTSGGYEQYF. Full variable domain (rest looked up from reference TRBV7-9 and TRBJ2-7): DTGVSQNPRHKITKRGQNVTFRCDPISEHNRLYWYRQTLGQGPEFLTYFQNEAQLEKSRLLSDRFSAERPKGSFSTLEIQRTEQGDSAMYLCASSPGTSGGYEQYFGPGTRLTVT.

V gene TRBV6-5 combines with J gene TRBJ1-2; D remains ambiguous. V was pared by 7 bases and J by 8 bases, with 17 bases between. The CDR3 is 13 amino acids. Germline-derived CDR1 and CDR2 are MNHEY and SVGAGI. In nucleotides, the CDR3 is TGTGCCAGCACCCCGTTGGGGTACGGGGGCTACACCTTC. Residues: CASTPLGYGGYTF.

The genes are TRBV7-2 and TRBJ2-7; 7 bases are shared with TRBD1. Looked up from germline, CDR1 is SGHTA and CDR2 is FQGNSA. V trimming: 2 bases; J trimming: 3 bases; junction bases outside the gene matches: 7. CDR3 length: 15 residues. The CDR3 spells CASSLRQGFNYEQYF. The CDR3 region has the DNA TGTGCCAGCAGCTTACGACAGGGTTTTAACTACGAGCAGTACTTC.

The J gene is TRBJ1-5, the V gene TRBV6-6; 10 positions match TRBD1. Losses at the gene ends were 5 bases for V and 4 bases for J; bases not matched to a gene: 11. The CDR3 sequence is 17 residues long. Germline V CDR1 and CDR2: MNHNY, SVGAGI (reference sequence). The DNA for the CDR3 is TGTGCCAGCAGTCCACCGGGACAGGGGAGGGAAAATCAGCCCCAGCATTTT. It encodes CASSPPGQGRENQPQHF.

V usage is TRBV30 and J usage is TRBJ1-2; 7 nucleotides align to TRBD1. Germline-derived CDR1 and CDR2 are GTSNPN and SVGIG (reference sequence). The trim removed 3 bases at V and 6 bases at J, leaving 10 bases unmatched. CDR3 size: 14 residues. The CDR3, as DNA: TGTGCCTGGAGCGTTGGAGAGACAGGGAATGGCTACACCTTC. It is translated as CAWSVGETGNGYTF.

The chain employs TRBV7-2 and TRBJ2-3; D may correspond to TRBD1 or TRBD2 (6 bases each). Trimming stripped 0 bases from V and 2 bases from J, with 9 bases between. The germline gives CDR1 SGHTA, CDR2 FQGNSA. The CDR3 extends over 15 amino acids. As DNA, the CDR3 is TGTGCCAGCAGCTTAGCCTGGGGGGCCACAGATACGCAGTATTTT. Protein: CASSLAWGATDTQYF. The variable domain in full, completed from reference TRBV7-2 and TRBJ2-3, reads GAGVSQSPSNKVTEKGKDVELRCDPISGHTALYWYRQSLGQGLEFLIYFQGNSAPDKSGLPSDRFSAERTGGSVSTLTIQRTQQEDSAVYLCASSLAWGATDTQYFGPGTRLTVL.

This chain links TRBV9 with TRBJ2-3; 12 bases align to TRBD2. This CDR3 region has 20 residues. The J segment lost 6 bases and the V segment lost 4 bases, leaving 21 bases of the junction unmatched. CDR1 SGDLS and CDR2 YYNGEE come from the germline V gene. CDR3 loop: CASSTGTSGLKGHVGDTQYF. The CDR3 DNA sequence: TGTGCCAGCAGCACCGGGACTAGCGGGCTTAAAGGTCATGTAGGTGATACGCAGTATTTT.

V is TRBV7-9 and J is TRBJ2-2; 13 bases agree with TRBD2. Germline CDR1 reads SEHNR; CDR2 reads FQNEAQ (reference sequence). This CDR3 comprises 15 residues. Germline trimming cut 6 bases from V and 7 bases from J; bases unmatched to any gene: 5. The CDR3 here is CASRPGLAGFGELFF. The CDR3 DNA is TGTGCCAGCAGGCCGGGACTAGCGGGATTCGGGGAGCTGTTTTTT.

The CDR3: CAWSVTALSYEQYF. The CDR3 DNA follows: TGTGCCTGGAGTGTAACGGCCCTATCCTACGAGCAGTACTTC. The chain carries TRBV30 and TRBJ2-7, with D unresolved. The germline CDR1 and CDR2 sequences are GTSNPN and SVGIG (reference sequence). Between the trimmed V and J ends, which lost 0 bases and 1 base, there was a span of 10 bases. The CDR3 loop spans 14 amino acids.

The V call is TRBV7-9, the J call TRBJ2-4; 8 bases are a match to TRBD2. Germline CDR1 is SEHNR and CDR2 is FQNEAQ (reference sequence). V was pared by 4 bases and J by 2 bases, with 10 bases of the junction left unmatched. The CDR3 runs 17 residues. As DNA, the CDR3 is TGTGCCAGCAGCTCAAGCGGGAGCAGGGAATCCAAAAACATTCAGTACTTC. Translation: CASSSSGSRESKNIQYF.

The rearrangement uses TRBV7-3 and TRBJ2-3; 11 nucleotides align to TRBD2. CDR1 SGHTA and CDR2 FQGTGA come from the germline V gene. The V gene end was trimmed by 5 bases and the J gene end by 4 bases; junction bases not matched to a gene: 2. This CDR3 is built from 14 residues. The CDR3 is CASSLSGGADTQYF. The CDR3 coding sequence is TGTGCCAGCAGCCTTAGCGGGGGGGCAGATACGCAGTATTTT.